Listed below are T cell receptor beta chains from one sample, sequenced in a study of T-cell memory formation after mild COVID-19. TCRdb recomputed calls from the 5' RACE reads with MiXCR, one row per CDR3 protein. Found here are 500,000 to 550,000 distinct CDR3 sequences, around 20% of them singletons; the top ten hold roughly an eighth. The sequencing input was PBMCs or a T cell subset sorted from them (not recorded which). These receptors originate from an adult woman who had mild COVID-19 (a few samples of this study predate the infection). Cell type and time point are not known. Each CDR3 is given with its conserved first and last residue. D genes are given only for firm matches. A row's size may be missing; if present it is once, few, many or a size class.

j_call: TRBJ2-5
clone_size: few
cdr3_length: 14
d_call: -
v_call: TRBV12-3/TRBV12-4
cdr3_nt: TGTGCCAGCAGTTTATCCTCTCCCCAAGAGACCCAGTACTTC
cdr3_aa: CASSLSSPQETQYF

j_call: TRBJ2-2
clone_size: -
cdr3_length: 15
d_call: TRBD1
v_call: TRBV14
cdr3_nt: TGTGCCAGCAGCCAAGATCCAGGGGGCACCGGGGAGCTGTTTTTT
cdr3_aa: CASSQDPGGTGELFF

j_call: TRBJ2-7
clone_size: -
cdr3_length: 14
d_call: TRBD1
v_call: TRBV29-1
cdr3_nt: TGCAGCGCCCCTAGGGACAGTCGCCACTACGAGCAGTACTTC
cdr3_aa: CSAPRDSRHYEQYF

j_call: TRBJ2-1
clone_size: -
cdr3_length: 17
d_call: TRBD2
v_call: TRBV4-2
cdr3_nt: TGTGCCAGCAGCCGATCTAGAGCGGGGGGGCCTAACAATGAGCAGTTCTTC
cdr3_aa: CASSRSRAGGPNNEQFF

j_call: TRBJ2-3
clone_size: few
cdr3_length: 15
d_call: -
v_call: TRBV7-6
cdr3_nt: TGTGCCAGCAGCTTGAGTATGGCAGGGTCAGATACGCAGTATTTT
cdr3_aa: CASSLSMAGSDTQYF

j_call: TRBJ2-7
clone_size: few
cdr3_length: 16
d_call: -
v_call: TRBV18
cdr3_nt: TGTGCCAGCTCACCCCAGCGGGCAACAAAGGCTATCGAGCAGTACTTC
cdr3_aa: CASSPQRATKAIEQYF

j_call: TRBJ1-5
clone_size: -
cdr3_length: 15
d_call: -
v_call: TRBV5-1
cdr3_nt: TGCGCCAGCAGCTTCACGGGATCGAGCAATCAGCCCCAGCATTTT
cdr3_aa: CASSFTGSSNQPQHF

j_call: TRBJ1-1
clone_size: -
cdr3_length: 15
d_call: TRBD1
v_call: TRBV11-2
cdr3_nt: TGTGCCAGCAGCTTAGAAGGGACAGCGAACACTGAAGCTTTCTTT
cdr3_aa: CASSLEGTANTEAFF

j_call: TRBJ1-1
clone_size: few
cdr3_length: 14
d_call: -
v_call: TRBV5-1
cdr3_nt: TGCGCCAGTACATATAACCCAGGGGACACTGAAGCTTTCTTT
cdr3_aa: CASTYNPGDTEAFF

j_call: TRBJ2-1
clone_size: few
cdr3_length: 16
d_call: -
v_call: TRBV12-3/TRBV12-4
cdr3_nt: TGTGCCAGCAAACCAAGAACAGGGCTCTCCTACAATGAGCAGTTCTTC
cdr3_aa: CASKPRTGLSYNEQFF

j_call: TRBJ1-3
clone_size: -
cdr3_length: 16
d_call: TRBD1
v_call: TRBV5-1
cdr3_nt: TGCGCCAGCAGCTCTACGGGACAGCTTCCTGGAAACACCATATATTTT
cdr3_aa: CASSSTGQLPGNTIYF

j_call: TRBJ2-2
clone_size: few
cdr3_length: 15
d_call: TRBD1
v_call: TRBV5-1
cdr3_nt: TGCGCCAGCAGCGGACGGACAGGGAACACCGGGGAGCTGTTTTTT
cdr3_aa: CASSGRTGNTGELFF

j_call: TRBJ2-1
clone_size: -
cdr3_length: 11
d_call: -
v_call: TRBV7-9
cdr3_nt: TGTGCCAGCCGGGGGAACCATGAGCAGTTCTTC
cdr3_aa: CASRGNHEQFF

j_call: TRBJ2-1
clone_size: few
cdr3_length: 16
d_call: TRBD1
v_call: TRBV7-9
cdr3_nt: TGTGCCAGCAGTCACCTCCCGGGACAGGGGTACAATGAGCAGTTCTTC
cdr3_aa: CASSHLPGQGYNEQFF

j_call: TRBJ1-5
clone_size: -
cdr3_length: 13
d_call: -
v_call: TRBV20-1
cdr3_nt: TGCAGTGCTAGAGAGAACAGCAATCAGCCCCAGCATTTT
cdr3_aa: CSARENSNQPQHF

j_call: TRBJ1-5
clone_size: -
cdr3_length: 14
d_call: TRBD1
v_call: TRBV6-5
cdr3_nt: TGTGCCAGCAGTTCGACAGGGTGGAATCAGCCCCAGCATTTT
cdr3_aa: CASSSTGWNQPQHF

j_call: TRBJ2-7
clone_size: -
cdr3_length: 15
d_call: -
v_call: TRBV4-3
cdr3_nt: TGCGCCAGCAGCCAAGAACCGACAGGTTCCTACGAGCAGTACTTC
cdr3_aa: CASSQEPTGSYEQYF

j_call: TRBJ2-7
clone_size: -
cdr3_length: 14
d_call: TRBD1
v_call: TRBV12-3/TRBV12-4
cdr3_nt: TGTGCCAGCAGTGGGACAGGGGGCTTCTACGAGCAGTACTTC
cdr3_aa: CASSGTGGFYEQYF

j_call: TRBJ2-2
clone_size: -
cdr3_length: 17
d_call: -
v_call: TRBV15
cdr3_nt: TGTGCCACCAGCAGATCTACAGGGAGGAGGGGCACCGGGGAGCTGTTTTTT
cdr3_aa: CATSRSTGRRGTGELFF

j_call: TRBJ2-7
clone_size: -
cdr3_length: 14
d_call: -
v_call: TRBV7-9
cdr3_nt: TGTGCCAGCAGCTCGCGACAGGTGCTGAACGAGCAGTACTTC
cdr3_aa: CASSSRQVLNEQYF

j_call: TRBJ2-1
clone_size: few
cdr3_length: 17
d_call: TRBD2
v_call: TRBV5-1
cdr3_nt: TGCGCCAGCAGCTTGGCCTCAGCGGGGGGGCCGGGCAATGAGCAGTTCTTC
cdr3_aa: CASSLASAGGPGNEQFF

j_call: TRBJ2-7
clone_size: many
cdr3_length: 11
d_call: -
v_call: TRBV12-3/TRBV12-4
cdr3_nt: TGTGCCAGCAGCTTCTCCTACGAGCAGTACTTC
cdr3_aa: CASSFSYEQYF

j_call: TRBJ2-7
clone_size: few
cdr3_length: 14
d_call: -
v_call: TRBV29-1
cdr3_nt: TGCAGCGTGGTCTCCTGGGACGCCGCGGGGGAGCAGTACTTC
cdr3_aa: CSVVSWDAAGEQYF

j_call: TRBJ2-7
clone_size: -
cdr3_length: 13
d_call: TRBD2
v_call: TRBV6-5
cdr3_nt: TGTGCCAGCAGTTCGACTAGCGTCGACGAGCAGTACTTC
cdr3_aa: CASSSTSVDEQYF

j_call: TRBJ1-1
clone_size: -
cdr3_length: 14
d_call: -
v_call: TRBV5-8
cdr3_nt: TGTGCCAGCAGCGCAAGGTGGCAGTCCACTGAAGCTTTCTTT
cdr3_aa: CASSARWQSTEAFF

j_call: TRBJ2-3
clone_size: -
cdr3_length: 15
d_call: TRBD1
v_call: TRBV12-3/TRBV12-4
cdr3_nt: TGTGCCAGCAGTCCGACAGGGGGCAGGACAGATACGCAGTATTTT
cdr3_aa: CASSPTGGRTDTQYF

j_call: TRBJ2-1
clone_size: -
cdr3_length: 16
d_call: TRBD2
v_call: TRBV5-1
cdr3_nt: TGCGCCAGCAGCTCCCGAGCTAGCGGACCCTACAATGAGCAGTTCTTC
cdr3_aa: CASSSRASGPYNEQFF

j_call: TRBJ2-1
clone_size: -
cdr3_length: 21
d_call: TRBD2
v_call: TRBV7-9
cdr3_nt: TGTGCCAGCAGCCCCGGACTAGCGGGGGGGCCTTCCCCAACCTCCTACAATGAGCAGTTCTTC
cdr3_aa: CASSPGLAGGPSPTSYNEQFF

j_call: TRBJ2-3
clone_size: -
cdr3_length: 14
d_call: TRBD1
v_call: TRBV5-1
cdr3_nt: TGCGCCAGCACCCAGGGACAGAACACAGATACGCAGTATTTT
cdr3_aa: CASTQGQNTDTQYF

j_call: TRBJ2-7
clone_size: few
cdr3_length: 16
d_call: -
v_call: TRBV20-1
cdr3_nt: TGCAGTGCTAGAGATGGGTCGGCGGGACTCTCCTACGAGCAGTACTTC
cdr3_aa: CSARDGSAGLSYEQYF

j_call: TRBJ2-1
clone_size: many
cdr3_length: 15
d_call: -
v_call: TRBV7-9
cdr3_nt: TGTGCCAGCCTCACGCTATTGAAGGGACCTGATGGGCAGTTCTTC
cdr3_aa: CASLTLLKGPDGQFF

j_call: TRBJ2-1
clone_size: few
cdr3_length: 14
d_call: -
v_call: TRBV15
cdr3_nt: TGTGCCACCAGCAGAGATGGCCAGGGCCATGAGCAGTTCTTC
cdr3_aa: CATSRDGQGHEQFF

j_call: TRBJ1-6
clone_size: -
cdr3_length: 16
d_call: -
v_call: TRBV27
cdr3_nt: TGTGCCAGCAGTGGAGCCAGGAGCTCCTATAATTCACCCCTCCACTTT
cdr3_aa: CASSGARSSYNSPLHF

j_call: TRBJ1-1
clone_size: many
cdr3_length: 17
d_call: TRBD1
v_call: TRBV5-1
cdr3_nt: TGCGCCAGCAGCTTGGTAGGGACAGGGCTCCTGAACACTGAAGCTTTCTTT
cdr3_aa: CASSLVGTGLLNTEAFF

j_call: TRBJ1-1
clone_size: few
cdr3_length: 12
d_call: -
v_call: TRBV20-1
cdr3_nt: TGCAGTGCGCCAGGGAGGGGGACTGAAGCTTTCTTT
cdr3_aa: CSAPGRGTEAFF

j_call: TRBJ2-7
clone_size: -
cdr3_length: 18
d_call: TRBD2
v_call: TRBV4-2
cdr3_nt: TGTGCCAGCAGCCAACCGGGACTAGCGGGAGCAACGGCCTACGAGCAGTACTTC
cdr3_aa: CASSQPGLAGATAYEQYF

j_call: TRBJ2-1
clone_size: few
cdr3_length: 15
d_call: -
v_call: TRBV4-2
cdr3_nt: TGTGCCAGCAGCCAAGAGTCCGGGAGATACAATGAGCAGTTCTTC
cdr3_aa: CASSQESGRYNEQFF

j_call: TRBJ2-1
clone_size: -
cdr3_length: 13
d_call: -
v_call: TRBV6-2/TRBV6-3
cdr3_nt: TGTGCCAGCAGTCCCCCCGCTTGGAATGAGCAGTTCTTC
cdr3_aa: CASSPPAWNEQFF

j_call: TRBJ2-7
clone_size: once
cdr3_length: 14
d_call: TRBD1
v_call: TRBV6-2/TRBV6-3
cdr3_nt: TGTGCCAGCAGGAGAGGACAGGGTCCCTACGAGCAGTACTTC
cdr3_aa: CASRRGQGPYEQYF

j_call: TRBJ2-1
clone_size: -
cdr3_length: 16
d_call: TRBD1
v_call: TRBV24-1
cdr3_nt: TGTGCCACCAGTGACCAAGGGGGCAAGTCCTACAATGAGCAGTTCTTC
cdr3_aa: CATSDQGGKSYNEQFF

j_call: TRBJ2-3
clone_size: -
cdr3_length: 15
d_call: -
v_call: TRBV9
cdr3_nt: TGTGCCAGCAGCGTAAAATCTGGGGGTGCAGATACGCAGTATTTT
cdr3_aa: CASSVKSGGADTQYF

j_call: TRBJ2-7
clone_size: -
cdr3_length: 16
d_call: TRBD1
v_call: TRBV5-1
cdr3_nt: TGCGCCAGCAGCTTGGAGCCGGGACAGGGAAGATACGAGCAGTACTTC
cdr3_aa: CASSLEPGQGRYEQYF

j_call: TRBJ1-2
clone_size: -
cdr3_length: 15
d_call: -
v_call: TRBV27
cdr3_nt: TGTGCCAGCCACCCCGCCAACAAGGTCCGAGGAGGCTACACCTTC
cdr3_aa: CASHPANKVRGGYTF

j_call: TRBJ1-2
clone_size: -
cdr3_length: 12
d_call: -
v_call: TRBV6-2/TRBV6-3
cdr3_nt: TGTGCCAGCATAGGGGTCAACTATGGCTACACCTTC
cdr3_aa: CASIGVNYGYTF

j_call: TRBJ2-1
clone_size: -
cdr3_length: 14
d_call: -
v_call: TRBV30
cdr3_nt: TGTGCCTGGAGTGTACAGGCGACCTCGAATGAGCAGTTCTTC
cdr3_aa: CAWSVQATSNEQFF

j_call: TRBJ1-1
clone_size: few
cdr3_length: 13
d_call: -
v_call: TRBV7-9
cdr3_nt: TGTGCCAGCAGCTTAGGAGAAGCCACTGAAGCTTTCTTT
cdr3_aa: CASSLGEATEAFF

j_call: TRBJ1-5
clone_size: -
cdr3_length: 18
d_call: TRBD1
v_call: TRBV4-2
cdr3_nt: TGTGCCAGCAGCCAAGCCGCGGGACAGGGGGTTGGCAATCAGCCCCAGCATTTT
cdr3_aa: CASSQAAGQGVGNQPQHF

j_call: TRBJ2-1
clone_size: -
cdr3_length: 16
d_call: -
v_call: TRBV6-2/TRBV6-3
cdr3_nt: TGTGCCAGCAACAAGGGGAAGGACTACCCAATCTGGGAGCAGTTCTTC
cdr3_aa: CASNKGKDYPIWEQFF

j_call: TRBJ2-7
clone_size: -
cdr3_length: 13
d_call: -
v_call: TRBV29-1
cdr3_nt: TGCAGCGTTGAAGACGGGAGCTCGCTCGAGCAGTACTTC
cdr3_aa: CSVEDGSSLEQYF

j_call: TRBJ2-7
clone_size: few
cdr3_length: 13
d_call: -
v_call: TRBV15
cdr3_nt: TGTGCCACCAGCAGAGTACTCTCCTACGAGCAGTACTTC
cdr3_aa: CATSRVLSYEQYF

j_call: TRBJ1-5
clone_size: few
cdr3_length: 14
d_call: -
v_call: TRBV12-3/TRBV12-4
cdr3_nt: TGTGCCAGCAGGCATGTCGGGGCTAACCAGCCCCAGCATTTT
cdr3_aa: CASRHVGANQPQHF